This T cell receptor (beta chain) was sequenced during a study of radiation and T cells in renal cell carcinoma. Germline loops: CDR1 SGHTA, CDR2 FQGNSA. V gave up 6 bases and J gave up 7 bases; unmatched junction bases: 4. This CDR3 comprises 12 residues. Time point denoted: blood 2 weeks post-SBRT. Treatment noted: 15 Gy SBRT to primary tumor, nephrectomy 4 weeks later. TCRdb keeps only in-frame clones here, not all; method: immunoSEQ multiplex PCR. The table lists roughly 130,000 clones, over 75% of them singletons, with 1.5% to 2% in the top ten. The TCR was taken from a woman aged 60 to 75 with renal cell carcinoma. The starting material was blood, obtained from a patient whose treatment included radiotherapy and nephrectomy. The J gene is TRBJ2-7, the V gene TRBV7-2, with 9 bases lining up with TRBD1. The CDR3 nucleotides are TGTGCCAGCAGACGGACAGGGGAGGAGCAGTACTTC. Translating gives CASRRTGEEQYF.